This T cell receptor beta chain comes out of a study of blood T cell repertoires in COVID-19. As for the study in general: T cells, B-cell-depleted T cells, or PBMCs supplied cDNA or gDNA.

With 2 bases clipped from V and 4 bases from J, the junction kept 5 bases outside the gene matches. The CDR3 length is 15 residues. CDR1 and CDR2 (germline): MGHRA, YSYEKL. TCRdb keeps only in-frame clones here, not all; method: immunoSEQ multiplex PCR. This repertoire shows about 200,000 clones, roughly 90% found once; its top ten account for 1.5% to 2%. This sequence originates from a man aged 18 to 35 with active or convalescent COVID-19. Material: peripheral blood. V usage is TRBV4-1 and J usage is TRBJ2-7; 10 bases agree with TRBD2. The CDR3: CASSQIGLAAYEQYF. CDR3 DNA sequence: TGCGCCAGCAGCCAAATTGGACTAGCGGCTTACGAGCAGTACTTC.